These 18 T cell receptor beta chains share one sample of origin, sequenced in a study of T-cell memory formation after mild COVID-19. TCRdb ran MiXCR on the 5' RACE reads and lists one entry per CDR3 protein. The sample includes 250,000 to 350,000 distinct CDR3 sequences, more than 13% of them seen just once. The material sequenced was PBMCs or a T cell subset sorted from them (not recorded which). The receptor set was obtained from a man in his late teens or twenties who had mild COVID-19 (a few samples of this study predate the infection). Cell type and time point are not known.

This clonotype appeared a few times. The chain employs TRBV28 and TRBJ2-3; TRBD2 agrees at 10 bases. Germline lookup yields CDR1 MDHEN and CDR2 SYDVKM. The CDR3 totals 16 residues. After removal of 2 bases from V and 6 bases from J, the junction contained 8 bases not matched to a gene. The CDR3 spells CASSLPLAGGRDTQYF. The DNA for the CDR3 is TGTGCCAGCAGTTTACCGTTAGCGGGGGGTAGGGATACGCAGTATTTT.

V and J are TRBV7-9 and TRBJ1-5; 12 bases fit TRBD1. Germline V CDR1 and CDR2: SEHNR, FQNEAQ (reference sequence). Losses at the gene ends were 5 bases for V and 6 bases for J; bases not matched to a gene: 5. The CDR3 loop spans 15 amino acids. CDR3 nucleotides: TGTGCCAGCAGCCCCGGGACAGGGGGCACTCAGCCCCAGCATTTT. It codes for CASSPGTGGTQPQHF. Variable domain in full (rest from reference TRBV7-9 and TRBJ1-5): DTGVSQNPRHKITKRGQNVTFRCDPISEHNRLYWYRQTLGQGPEFLTYFQNEAQLEKSRLLSDRFSAERPKGSFSTLEIQRTEQGDSAMYLCASSPGTGGTQPQHFGDGTRLSIL.

This sequence joins TRBV20-1 and TRBJ1-5; the match to TRBD1 covers 9 bases. The CDR3 has 17 amino acids. V was pared by 5 bases and J by 3 bases, with 14 bases of the junction left unmatched. Germline V gene sequence: CDR1 DFQATT, CDR2 SNEGSKA (reference sequence). The CDR3 loop is CSASSPGQGSHNQPQHF. CDR3 nucleotide sequence: TGCAGTGCTTCCTCTCCGGGACAGGGTTCCCACAATCAGCCCCAGCATTTT.

The V and J genes are TRBV7-2 and TRBJ2-7; 8 bases map to TRBD2. The CDR3 runs 16 residues. Germline V gene sequence: CDR1 SGHTA, CDR2 FQGNSA. Germline trimming cut 4 bases from V and 7 bases from J; bases unmatched to any gene: 15. The CDR3, as DNA: TGTGCCAGCAGCTGGACCCCGCGGGGGGTGGACGGGGAGCAGTACTTC. This codes for CASSWTPRGVDGEQYF.

The J gene is TRBJ2-3, the V gene TRBV6-2 or TRBV6-3; D call uncertain. Per the germline V gene, CDR1 is MNHEY and CDR2 is SVGEGT. This CDR3 spans 15 amino acids. V was cut by 2 bases and J by 0 bases, with 9 bases left in between. The DNA for the CDR3 is TGTGCCAGCAGTTACGGGGTCGGCAGCACAGATACGCAGTATTTT. Translation: CASSYGVGSTDTQYF.

The chain recombines TRBV12-3 or TRBV12-4 with TRBJ1-1; 7 bases agree with TRBD1. This CDR3 is 14 amino acids long. J was trimmed by 1 base and V by 6 bases; bases with no gene match: 5. The CDR3 is CASRAGTENTEAFF. CDR3 in DNA: TGTGCCAGCAGAGCCGGGACAGAGAACACTGAAGCTTTCTTT.

This chain uses TRBV12-3 or TRBV12-4 with TRBJ2-1; 9 bases are shared with TRBD2. V was pared by 3 bases and J by 2 bases, with 5 bases of the junction left unmatched. The CDR3 is 16 residues long. The CDR3 protein is CASSFLAGFTYNEQFF. The CDR3 DNA follows: TGTGCCAGCAGTTTTCTAGCGGGGTTTACCTACAATGAGCAGTTCTTC.

The DNA for the CDR3 is TGTGCCAGCAGCGCTATAGCGGGGGATAACACCGGGGAGCTGTTTTTT. Amino acids: CASSAIAGDNTGELFF. The rearrangement links TRBV7-7 to TRBJ2-2; 9 nucleotides agree with TRBD2. Germline loops: CDR1 SSHAT, CDR2 FNYEAQ (reference sequence). The junction had 6 bases not matched to a gene; V was cut back by 5 bases and J by 2 bases. The CDR3 sequence is 16 residues long.

This clonotype has only a few counts. The V call is TRBV21-1, the J call TRBJ2-7; the table's D gene call, TRBD1, was not cross checked with the DNA. TRBV21-1 is deemed a pseudogene. The CDR3 runs to 17 residues. The chain's CDR3 is CATLSPGKSPPPGEQYV. In DNA form, the CDR3 reads TGTGCCACCTTGTCCCCAGGGAAGAGCCCCCCTCCTGGCGAGCAGTACGTC.

There are many counts of this clonotype. The rearrangement links TRBV7-9 to TRBJ2-7; possibly TRBD2 for D (6 bases). CDR1 and CDR2 (germline): SEHNR, FQNEAQ (reference sequence). The CDR3 is 12 amino acids. Trimming pared 7 bases from V and 5 bases from J, leaving 12 bases between. This CDR3 reads CASNRLDNEQYF. The CDR3 region has the DNA TGTGCCAGCAACCGACTAGATAACGAGCAGTACTTC.

The chain links TRBV6-5 to TRBJ1-5; D gene ambiguous. CDR1 is MNHEY, CDR2 SVGAGI, per germline. The CDR3 consists of 15 residues. Trimming left V 4 bases short and J 5 bases short, with 15 bases between. The CDR3 region has the DNA TGTGCCAGCAGTTCGCTTTCGGAAGTGGATCAGCCCCAGCATTTT. Its translation: CASSSLSEVDQPQHF.

This clonotype has more than one count but fewer than ten. This chain links TRBV20-1 with TRBJ2-1, with 8 bases identical to TRBD2. The CDR3 sequence is 13 residues long. V was clipped by 5 bases and J by 11 bases; unmatched bases: 11. Germline V CDR1 and CDR2: DFQATT, SNEGSKA (reference sequence). CDR3 residues: CSALGGSGAQQFF. CDR3 sequence (DNA): TGCAGTGCTCTAGGTGGTAGCGGGGCCCAGCAGTTCTTC.

The chain carries TRBV6-5 and TRBJ2-1; D unclear. Trimming shortened V by 8 bases and J by 4 bases, and 15 bases separated the two germline ends. CDR3 length: 14 amino acids. Germline lookup yields CDR1 MNHEY and CDR2 SVGAGI. The CDR3 is CASGLRSFYNEQFF. CDR3 in DNA: TGTGCCAGCGGTCTCAGGTCGTTTTACAATGAGCAGTTCTTC.

This clonotype was counted many times. The chain employs TRBV10-3 and TRBJ2-5; perhaps D is TRBD1 or TRBD2 (6 bases each). The CDR3 is 14 residues long. CDR1 and CDR2 (germline): ENHRY, SYGVKD. Between the trimmed V and J ends, which lost 6 bases and 4 bases, there was a span of 15 bases. The CDR3 coding sequence is TGTGCCATCAGCGAGGGGGAGGTTCGAGAGACCCAGTACTTC. This encodes CAISEGEVRETQYF.

This clonotype was recorded at least ten times. The chain couples TRBV19 to TRBJ2-2; 8 bases line up with TRBD1. Germline CDR1 is LNHDA and CDR2 is SQIVND (reference sequence). J lost 6 bases, V lost 3 bases, and 6 bases had no gene match. This CDR3 is built from 15 residues. The CDR3 coding sequence is TGTGCCAGTAGTATTGGGACAGGAGGGTCCGGGGAGCTGTTTTTT. It codes for CASSIGTGGSGELFF.

The chain links TRBV25-1 to TRBJ2-7; TRBD2 matches at 7 bases. Germline assignment: CDR1 MGHDK and CDR2 SYGVNS. V shed 3 bases and J 4 bases; nucleotides not matched to a gene: 9. CDR3 size: 15 residues. The CDR3 DNA reads TGTGCCAGCAGTGACCCCCTGGGGGGGACGTACGAGCAGTACTTC. Translating gives CASSDPLGGTYEQYF.

The chain recombines TRBV10-3 with TRBJ1-3; no clear D. The CDR3 consists of 15 residues. The germline V and J ends were trimmed by 1 base and 2 bases, with 9 bases remaining between them. Per the germline V gene, CDR1 is ENHRY and CDR2 is SYGVKD. The chain's CDR3 is CAISEFGGAGNTIYF. In nucleotides, the CDR3 is TGTGCCATCAGTGAGTTTGGTGGGGCTGGAAACACCATATATTTT.

This clonotype was counted only a few times. The chain has TRBV5-1 and TRBJ2-5; a weak D match, TRBD2 (6 bases). Between the trimmed V and J ends, which lost 4 bases and 8 bases, there was a span of 18 bases. Per germline, CDR1 SGHRS and CDR2 YFSETQ. CDR3 length equals 14 residues. The CDR3 nucleotides are TGCGCCAGCAGCCCTACCTCGGCGGCGGGAACCCAGTACTTC. Its translation is CASSPTSAAGTQYF.